This T cell receptor beta chain was captured in a study of blood T cell repertoires in COVID-19. Across the study: Samples representing acute and convalescent COVID-19 were sourced from the United States, Italy and Spain.

The protocol was immunoSEQ multiplex PCR, while the TCRdb copy is restricted to in-frame clones and leaves out a portion. The sample holds 350,000 or so clones, about 90% seen once. Trimming left V 7 bases short and J 9 bases short, with 28 bases between. The CDR3 is made up of 15 amino acids. Germline assignment: CDR1 SQVTM and CDR2 ANQGSEA. The chain joins TRBV29-1 to TRBJ2-7, with a weak D call TRBD1 (8 bases). The receptor was derived from a woman aged 30 to 39 with COVID-19, enrolled during active disease. The specimen sequenced was peripheral blood. The CDR3 coding sequence is TGCAGCGCGGGATCCACAGGGGGAGGGGACGAAGGGCAGTACTTC. Its translation is CSAGSTGGGDEGQYF.